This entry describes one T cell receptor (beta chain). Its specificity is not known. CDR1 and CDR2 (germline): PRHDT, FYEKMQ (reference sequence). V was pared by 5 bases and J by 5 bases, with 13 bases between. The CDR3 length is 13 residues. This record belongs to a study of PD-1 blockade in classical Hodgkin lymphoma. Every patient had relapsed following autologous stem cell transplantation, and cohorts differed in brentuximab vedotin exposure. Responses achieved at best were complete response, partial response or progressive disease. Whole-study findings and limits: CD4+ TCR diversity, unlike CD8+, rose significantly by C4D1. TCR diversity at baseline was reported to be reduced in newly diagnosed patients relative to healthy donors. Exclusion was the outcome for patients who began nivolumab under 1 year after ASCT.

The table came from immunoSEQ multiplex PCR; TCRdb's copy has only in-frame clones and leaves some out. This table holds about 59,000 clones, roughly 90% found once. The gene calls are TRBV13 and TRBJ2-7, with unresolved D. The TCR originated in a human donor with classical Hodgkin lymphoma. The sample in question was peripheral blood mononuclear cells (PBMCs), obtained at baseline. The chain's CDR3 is CASSRPRGDEQYF. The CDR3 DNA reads TGTGCCAGCAGCAGACCCCGAGGCGACGAGCAGTACTTC. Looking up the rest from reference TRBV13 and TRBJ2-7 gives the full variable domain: AAGVIQSPRHLIKEKRETATLKCYPIPRHDTVYWYQQGPGQDPQFLISFYEKMQSDKGSIPDRFSAQQFSDYHSELNMSSLELGDSALYFCASSRPRGDEQYFGPGTRLTVT.